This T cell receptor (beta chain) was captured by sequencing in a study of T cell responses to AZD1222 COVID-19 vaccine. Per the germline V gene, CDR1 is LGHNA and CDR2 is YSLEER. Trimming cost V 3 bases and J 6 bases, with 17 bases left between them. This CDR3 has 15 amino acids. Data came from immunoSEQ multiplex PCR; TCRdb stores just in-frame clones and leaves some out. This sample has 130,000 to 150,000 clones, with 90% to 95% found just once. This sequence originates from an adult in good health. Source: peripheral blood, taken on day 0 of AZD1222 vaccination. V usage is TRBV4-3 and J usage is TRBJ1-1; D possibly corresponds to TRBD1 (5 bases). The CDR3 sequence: CASSQGQGGGAEAFF. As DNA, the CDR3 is TGCGCCAGCAGCCAGGGGCAGGGTGGGGGTGCTGAAGCTTTCTTT.